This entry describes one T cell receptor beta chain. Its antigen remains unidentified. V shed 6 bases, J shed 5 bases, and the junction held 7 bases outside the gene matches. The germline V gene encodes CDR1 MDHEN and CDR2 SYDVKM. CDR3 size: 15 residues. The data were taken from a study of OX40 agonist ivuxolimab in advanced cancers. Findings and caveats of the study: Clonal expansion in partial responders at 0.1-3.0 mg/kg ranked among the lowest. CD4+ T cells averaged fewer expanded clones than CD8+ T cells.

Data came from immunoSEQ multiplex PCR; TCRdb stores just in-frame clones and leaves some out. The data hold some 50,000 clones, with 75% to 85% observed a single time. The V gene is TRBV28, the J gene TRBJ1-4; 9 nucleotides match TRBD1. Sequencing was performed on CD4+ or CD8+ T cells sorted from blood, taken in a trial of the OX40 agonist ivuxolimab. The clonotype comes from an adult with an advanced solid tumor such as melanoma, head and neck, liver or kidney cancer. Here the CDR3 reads CASRDPDRGNEKLFF. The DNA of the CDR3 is TGTGCCAGCAGAGATCCAGACAGGGGGAATGAAAAACTGTTTTTT.